Included here is one T cell receptor beta chain sequence, with context. These data belong to a study of blood T cell repertoires in COVID-19. Method: immunoSEQ multiplex PCR; TCRdb's copy keeps in-frame clones and lacks some. The top ten hold approximately 6% of the sample, which has approximately 300,000 clones, 87% seen once. The V gene's germline CDR1 is LGHNT and CDR2 FRNRAP. V was cut by 6 bases and J by 1 base, with 10 bases left in between. The CDR3 is made up of 14 amino acids. Input material: PBMCs or T cells enriched from blood (not recorded which). The chain couples TRBV12-5 to TRBJ1-3, with no clear D. This TCR derives from a young woman who had recovered from COVID-19. CDR3 coding DNA: TGTGCTAGTGGATACGGGAATTCTGGAAACACCATATATTTT. Translation: CASGYGNSGNTIYF. The whole variable domain, remainder taken from reference TRBV12-5 and TRBJ1-3, is DARVTQTPRHKVTEMGQEVTMRCQPILGHNTVFWYRQTMMQGLELLAYFRNRAPLDDSGMPKDRFSAEMPDATLATLKIQPSEPRDSAVYFCASGYGNSGNTIYFGEGSWLTVV.